The text below deals with one TCR beta chain. Its cognate antigen is unknown. This entry belongs to a study of T cell repertoires and Cas9 in healthy adults. About the study: Multi-effector potency, cytotoxicity and lineage were assessed in SpCas9-reactive CD4 and CD8 T cells. Study results and limitations: SpCas9-reactive effector T cells were reportedly restrained in vitro by SpCas9-reactive regulatory T cells.

The CDR3 consists of 13 residues. Germline trimming cut 2 bases from V and 10 bases from J; bases unmatched to any gene: 8. Germline loops: CDR1 SGDLS, CDR2 YYNGEE. Generated by immunoSEQ multiplex PCR, the TCRdb table keeps only in-frame clones and is missing some. The table has tens of thousands of clones, 85% to 95% seen once; the top ten hold about 0.78%. The chain employs TRBV9 and TRBJ2-5; 7 bases map to TRBD2. The source of this sequence is a human donor in good health. The source material was CD4+ effector T cells (CD127+, CD25-, CD137-, CD154-) from PBMCs; culture status not recorded. This chain's CDR3 is CASSVGLREVQYF. The CDR3 DNA sequence: TGTGCCAGCAGCGTGGGGTTACGGGAGGTCCAGTACTTC.